This TCR beta chain is drawn from a study of shared T cell receptors in the human thymus. Some clones are missing from TCRdb's copy, which holds only in-frame ones; the method was immunoSEQ multiplex PCR. There are about 380,000 clones in the sample; 95% occur only once, and approximately 0.02% lies in the top ten. This CDR3 has 14 residues. V was clipped by 2 bases and J by 4 bases, with 11 bases between them. Per the germline V gene, CDR1 is MNHEY and CDR2 is SVGAGI. The receptor was derived from a human donor. The sequencing input was thymocytes. This sequence joins TRBV6-5 and TRBJ1-1; tentative D call: TRBD1 (5 bases). CDR3 nucleotides: TGTGCCAGCAGTTACACGGGGCTGAGCACTGAAGCTTTCTTT. Protein sequence: CASSYTGLSTEAFF.